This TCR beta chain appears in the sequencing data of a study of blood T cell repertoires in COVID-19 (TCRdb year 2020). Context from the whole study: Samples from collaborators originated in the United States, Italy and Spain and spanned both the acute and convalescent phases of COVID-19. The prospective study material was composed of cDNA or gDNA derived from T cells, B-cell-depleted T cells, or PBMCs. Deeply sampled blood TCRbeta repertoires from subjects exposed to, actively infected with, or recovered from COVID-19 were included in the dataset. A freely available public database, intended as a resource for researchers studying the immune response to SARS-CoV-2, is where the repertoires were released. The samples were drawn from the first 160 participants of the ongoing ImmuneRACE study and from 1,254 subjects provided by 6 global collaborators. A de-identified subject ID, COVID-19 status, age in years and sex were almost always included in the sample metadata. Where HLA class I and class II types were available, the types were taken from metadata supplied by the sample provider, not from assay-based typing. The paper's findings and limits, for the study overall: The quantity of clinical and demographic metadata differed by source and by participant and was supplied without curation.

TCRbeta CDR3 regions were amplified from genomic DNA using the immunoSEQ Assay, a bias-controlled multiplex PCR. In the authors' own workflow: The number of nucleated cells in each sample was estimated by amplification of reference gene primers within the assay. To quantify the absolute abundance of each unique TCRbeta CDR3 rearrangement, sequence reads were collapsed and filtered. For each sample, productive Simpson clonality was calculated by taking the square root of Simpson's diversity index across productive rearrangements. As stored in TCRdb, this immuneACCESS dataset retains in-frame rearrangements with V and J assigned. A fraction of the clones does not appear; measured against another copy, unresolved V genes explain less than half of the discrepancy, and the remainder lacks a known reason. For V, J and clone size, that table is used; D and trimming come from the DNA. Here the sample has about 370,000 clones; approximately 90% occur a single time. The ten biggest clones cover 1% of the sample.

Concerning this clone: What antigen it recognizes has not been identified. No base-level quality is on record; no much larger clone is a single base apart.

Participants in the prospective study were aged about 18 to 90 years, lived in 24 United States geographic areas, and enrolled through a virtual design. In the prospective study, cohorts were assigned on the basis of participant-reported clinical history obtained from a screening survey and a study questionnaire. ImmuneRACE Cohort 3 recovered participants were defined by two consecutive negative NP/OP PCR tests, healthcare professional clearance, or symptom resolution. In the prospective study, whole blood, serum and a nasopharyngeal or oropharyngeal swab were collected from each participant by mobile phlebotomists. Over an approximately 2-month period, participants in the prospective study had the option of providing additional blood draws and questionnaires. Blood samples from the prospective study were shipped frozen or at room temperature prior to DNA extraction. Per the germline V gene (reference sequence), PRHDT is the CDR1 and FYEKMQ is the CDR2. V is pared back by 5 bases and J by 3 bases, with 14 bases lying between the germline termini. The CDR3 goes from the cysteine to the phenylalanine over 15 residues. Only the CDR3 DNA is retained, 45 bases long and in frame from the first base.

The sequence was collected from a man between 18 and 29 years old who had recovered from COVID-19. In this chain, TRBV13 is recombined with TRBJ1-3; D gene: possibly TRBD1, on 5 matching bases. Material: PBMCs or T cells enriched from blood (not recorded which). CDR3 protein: CASSRGLSGGNTIYF. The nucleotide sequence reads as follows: TGTGCCAGCAGCCGGGGACTGAGCGGTGGAAACACCATATATTTT.